This T cell receptor beta chain was profiled in a study of blood T cell repertoires in COVID-19. Original data processing: Estimation of nucleated cell counts relied on the amplification of reference gene primers. Assay used: immunoSEQ multiplex PCR; TCRdb lists only in-frame clones, some missing. The V and J calls and clone size were taken over from that table, and D and trimming were inferred from the DNA. The sample has 300,000 or so clones, around 90% seen once. This clone was picked up one time. Germline V gene lookup returns CDR1 MNHEY and CDR2 SVGAGI. The CDR3 extends over 13 amino acids. V dropped 6 bases and J dropped 5 bases, with 14 bases sitting between them.

The V and J genes are TRBV6-5 and TRBJ2-7; no clear D gene. Sequencing was carried out using PBMCs or T cells enriched from blood (not recorded which). The clonotype was recovered from a woman in her twenties or thirties who had recovered from COVID-19. The CDR3 DNA sequence: TGTGCCAGCAGCGACTTGAGTGTAAACGAGCAGTACTTC. Its protein is CASSDLSVNEQYF.